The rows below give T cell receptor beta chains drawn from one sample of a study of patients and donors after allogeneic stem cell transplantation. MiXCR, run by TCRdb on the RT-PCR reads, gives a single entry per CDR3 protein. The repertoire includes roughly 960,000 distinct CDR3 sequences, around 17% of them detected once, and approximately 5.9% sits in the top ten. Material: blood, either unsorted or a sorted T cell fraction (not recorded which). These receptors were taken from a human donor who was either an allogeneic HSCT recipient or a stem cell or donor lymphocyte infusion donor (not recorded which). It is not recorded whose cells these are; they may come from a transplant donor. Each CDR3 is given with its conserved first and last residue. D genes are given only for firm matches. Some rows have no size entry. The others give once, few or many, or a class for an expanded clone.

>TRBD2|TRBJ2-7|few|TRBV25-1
TGTGCCAGCAGTGATAGTAGCGGGACCTACGAGCAGTACTTC
CASSDSSGTYEQYF
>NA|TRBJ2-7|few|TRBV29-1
TGCAGCGGGGCCCGGGTTCTCTACACCTACGAGCAGTACTTC
CSGARVLYTYEQYF
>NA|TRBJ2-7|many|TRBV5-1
TGCGCCAGCAGCTTGGGGAAGGTCTCCTACGAGCAGTACTTC
CASSLGKVSYEQYF
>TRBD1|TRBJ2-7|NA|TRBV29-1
TGCAGCGTTTCTTTTACAGGGGGCAGGGACTACGAGCAGTACTTC
CSVSFTGGRDYEQYF
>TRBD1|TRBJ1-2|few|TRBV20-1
TGCAGTGCTAGTACTAGTGGACAGGGGCCCGATGGCTACACCTTC
CSASTSGQGPDGYTF
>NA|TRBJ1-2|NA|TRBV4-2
TGTGCCAGCAGCCTGGAAGACGGGGACTATGGCTACACCTTC
CASSLEDGDYGYTF
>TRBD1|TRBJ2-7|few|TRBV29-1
TGCAGCGTTGAAGGGGACAGGGTCCACGAGCAGTACTTC
CSVEGDRVHEQYF
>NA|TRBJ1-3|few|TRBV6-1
TGTGCCAGCAGTGAACTAGGGGTTTCTGGAAACACCATATATTTT
CASSELGVSGNTIYF
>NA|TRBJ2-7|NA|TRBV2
TGTGCCAGCAGTGACACGGTTGTGCAGTACTTC
CASSDTVVQYF
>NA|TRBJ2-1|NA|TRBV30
TGTGCCTGGAGTAAGTCGGAACTTCCCCCCTACAATGAGCAGTCCTTC
CAWSKSELPPYNEQSF
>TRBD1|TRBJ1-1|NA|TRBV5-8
TGTGCCAGCAGCATCGGGACAGGAGAAGCTTTCTTT
CASSIGTGEAFF
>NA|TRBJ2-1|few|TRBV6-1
TGTGCCAGCAGTACCCTTTGGGGAGCTCGCTCCTACAATGAGCAGTTCTTC
CASSTLWGARSYNEQFF
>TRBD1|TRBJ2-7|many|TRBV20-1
TGCAGTGCTAGAGATAAACAGGGGTCCTACGAGCAGTACTTC
CSARDKQGSYEQYF
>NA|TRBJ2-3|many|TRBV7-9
TGTGCCAGCAGCTTTCTCAGCACAGATACGCAGTATTTT
CASSFLSTDTQYF
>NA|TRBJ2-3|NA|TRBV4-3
TGCGCCAGCAGCCAAGCAGTGGCAGGTACAGATACGCAGTATTTT
CASSQAVAGTDTQYF
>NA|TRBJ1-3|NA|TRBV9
TGTGCCAGCAGCGTAAACGGACAGACCTCTGGAAACACCATATATTTT
CASSVNGQTSGNTIYF
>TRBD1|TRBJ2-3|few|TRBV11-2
TGTGCCAGCAGCTTAGGATCGACAGGGGGTATATTAGATACGCAGTATTTT
CASSLGSTGGILDTQYF
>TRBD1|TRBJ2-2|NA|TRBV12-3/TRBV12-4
TGTGCCAGCAGTTTAGACGTCGGGACAGGGGGCGAGCTGTTTTTT
CASSLDVGTGGELFF
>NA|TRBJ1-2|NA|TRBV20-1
TGCAGTGCTGCCCTCGGCCTGGGGGGATATGGCTACACCTTC
CSAALGLGGYGYTF
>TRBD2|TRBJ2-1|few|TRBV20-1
TGCAGTGCTGAGAACCGGGACTATATCTACAATGAGCAGTTCTTC
CSAENRDYIYNEQFF
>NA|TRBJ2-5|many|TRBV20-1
TGCAGTGCTAGAGTAGTGGGGTTGGAGACCCAGTACTTC
CSARVVGLETQYF
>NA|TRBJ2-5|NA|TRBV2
TGTGCCAGCAGTGACAGGGTAGAGACCCAGTACTTC
CASSDRVETQYF
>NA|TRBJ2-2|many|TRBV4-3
TGCGCCAGCAGCCAAGACCGAGCCGGGGAGCTGTTTTTT
CASSQDRAGELFF
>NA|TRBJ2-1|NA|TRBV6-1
TGTGCCAGCAGTCCTGAGGTCCGGGGTCAGGGTGGCGAGCAGTTCTTC
CASSPEVRGQGGEQFF
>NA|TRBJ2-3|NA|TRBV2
TGTGCCAGCAGTGAGCCCCTCGGTAGCGGCCGCACAGATACGCAGTATTTT
CASSEPLGSGRTDTQYF
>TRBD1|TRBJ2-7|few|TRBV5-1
TGCGCCAGCAGCACACAGGGGGAAGCCTACGAGCAGTACTTC
CASSTQGEAYEQYF
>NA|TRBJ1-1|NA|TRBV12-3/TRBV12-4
TGTGCCAGCAGTTTGACCCGGGGAGACCCTGAAGCTTTCTTT
CASSLTRGDPEAFF
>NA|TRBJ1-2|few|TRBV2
TGTGCCAGCGCCCAGGGAGTTAACTATGGCTACACCTTC
CASAQGVNYGYTF
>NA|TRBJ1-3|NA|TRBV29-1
TGCAGCGTTGAAGGACTCTCTGGAAACACCATATATTTT
CSVEGLSGNTIYF
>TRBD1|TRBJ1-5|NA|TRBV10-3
TGTGCCATCAGCTTCGACAGGGGAGGTCAGCCCCAGCATTTT
CAISFDRGGQPQHF
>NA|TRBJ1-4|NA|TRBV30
TGTGCCTGGAGCAGACCCCCGAAGGATGAAAAACTGTTTTTT
CAWSRPPKDEKLFF
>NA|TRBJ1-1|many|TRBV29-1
TGCAGCGTTGTCTGGGGGACTGAAGCTTTCTTT
CSVVWGTEAFF
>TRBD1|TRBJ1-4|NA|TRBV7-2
TGTGCCAGCAGCTACCCGGGACAGGGGGCGGAAAAACTGTTTTTT
CASSYPGQGAEKLFF
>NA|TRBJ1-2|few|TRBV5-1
TGCGCCAGCAGCTTGGCGGCGACAGGCGGCTACACCTTC
CASSLAATGGYTF
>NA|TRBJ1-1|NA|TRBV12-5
TGTGCTAGTGGTTTGGCAGAAGGGCTCGACACTGAAGCTTTCTTT
CASGLAEGLDTEAFF
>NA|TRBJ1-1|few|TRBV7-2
TGTGCCAGCAGCACCGCGGGGGGCGTCTCTGAAGCTTTCTTT
CASSTAGGVSEAFF
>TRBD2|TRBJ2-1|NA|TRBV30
TGTGCCTGGAGACTAGCGGGAGGGCCATACAATGAGCAGTTCTTC
CAWRLAGGPYNEQFF
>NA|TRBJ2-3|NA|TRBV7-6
TGTGCCAGCAGCTTAGCGCGTGTAGGTCGCACAGATACGCAGTATTTT
CASSLARVGRTDTQYF
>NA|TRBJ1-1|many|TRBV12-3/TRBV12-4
TGTGCCAGCAGGTTCCCCCATAGGGACACTGAAGCTTTCTTT
CASRFPHRDTEAFF
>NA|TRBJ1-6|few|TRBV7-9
TGTGCCAGCAGCTTAGCCATCCCTAATTCACCCCTCCACTTT
CASSLAIPNSPLHF
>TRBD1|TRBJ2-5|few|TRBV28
TGTGCCACCTCGACAGGGGGCGTCGGGGAGACCCAGTACTTC
CATSTGGVGETQYF
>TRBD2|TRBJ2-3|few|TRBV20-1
TGCAGTGCTAGACTAGCGGCTAGCACAGATACGCAGTATTTT
CSARLAASTDTQYF
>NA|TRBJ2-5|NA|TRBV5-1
TGCGCCAGCAGCTCCGGGCAGGCCCAGCAAGAGACCCAGTACTTC
CASSSGQAQQETQYF
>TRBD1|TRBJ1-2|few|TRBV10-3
TGTGCCATCTCAGGGGGCGGACTCTATGGCTACACCTTC
CAISGGGLYGYTF
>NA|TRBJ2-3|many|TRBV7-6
TGTGCCAGCAGCTTAGAGGCAGCCACAGATACGCAGTATTTT
CASSLEAATDTQYF
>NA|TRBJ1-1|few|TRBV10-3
TGTGCCATCAGTGATACCGGGACGGCGTACACTGAAGCTTTCTTT
CAISDTGTAYTEAFF
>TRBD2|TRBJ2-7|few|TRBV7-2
TGTGCCAGCAGCTTAGGGGCTAGCGGGGGGAGCTACGAGCAGTACTTC
CASSLGASGGSYEQYF
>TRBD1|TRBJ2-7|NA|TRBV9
TGTGCCAGCAGCGTCGGACAGGGGAGGTACGAGCAGTACTTC
CASSVGQGRYEQYF
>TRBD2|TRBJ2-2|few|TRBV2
TGTGCCAGCAGTGAACTAGCGGTTGGATTGGCCGGGGAGCTGTTTTTT
CASSELAVGLAGELFF
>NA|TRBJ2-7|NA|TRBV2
TGTGCCAGTCGCCCCGGGTTACTCAAATACGAGCAGTACTTC
CASRPGLLKYEQYF
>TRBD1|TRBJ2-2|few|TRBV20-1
TGCAGTGCTAGAGGGACAGGGGCCTACACCGGGGAGCTGTTTTTT
CSARGTGAYTGELFF
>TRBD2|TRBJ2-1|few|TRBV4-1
TGCGCCAGCAGCCAAGATCTGCCAGCGGGGGGCTACAATGAGCAGTTCTTC
CASSQDLPAGGYNEQFF
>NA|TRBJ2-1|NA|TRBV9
TGTGCCAGCAGCGTAGAGCGTAGCGTAGGCTACAATGAGCAGTTCTTC
CASSVERSVGYNEQFF
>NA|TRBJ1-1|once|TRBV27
TGTGCCAGCAGGCCAGTGACCTCGAACACTGAAGCTTTCTTT
CASRPVTSNTEAFF